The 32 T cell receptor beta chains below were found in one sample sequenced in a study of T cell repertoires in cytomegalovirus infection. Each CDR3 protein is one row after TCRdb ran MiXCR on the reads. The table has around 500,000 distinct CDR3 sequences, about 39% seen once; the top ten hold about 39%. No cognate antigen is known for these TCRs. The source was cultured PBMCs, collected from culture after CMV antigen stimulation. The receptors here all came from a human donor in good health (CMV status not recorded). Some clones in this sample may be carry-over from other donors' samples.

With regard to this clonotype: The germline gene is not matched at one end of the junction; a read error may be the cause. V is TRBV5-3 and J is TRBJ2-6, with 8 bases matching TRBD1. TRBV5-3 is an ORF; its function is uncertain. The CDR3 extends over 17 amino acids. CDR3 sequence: CASSLAGGEAGANVLTF. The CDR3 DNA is TGTGCCAGCAGCTTGGCAGGGGGCGAGGCTGGGGCCAACGTCCTGACTTTC.

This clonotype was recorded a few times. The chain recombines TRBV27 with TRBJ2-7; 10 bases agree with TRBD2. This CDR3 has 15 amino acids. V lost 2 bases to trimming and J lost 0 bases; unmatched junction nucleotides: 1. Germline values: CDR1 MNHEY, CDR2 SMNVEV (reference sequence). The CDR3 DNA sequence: TGTGCCAGCAGTTTAACTAGCGGGATCTCCTACGAGCAGTACTTC. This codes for CASSLTSGISYEQYF.

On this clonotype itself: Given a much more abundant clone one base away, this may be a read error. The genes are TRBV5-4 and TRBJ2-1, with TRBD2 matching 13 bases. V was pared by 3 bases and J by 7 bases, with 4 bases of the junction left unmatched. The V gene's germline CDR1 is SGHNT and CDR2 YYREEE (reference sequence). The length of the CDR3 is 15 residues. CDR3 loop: CASSSGTSGMNEQFF. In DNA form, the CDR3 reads TGTGCCAGCAGCTCCGGGACTAGCGGGATGAATGAGCAGTTCTTC.

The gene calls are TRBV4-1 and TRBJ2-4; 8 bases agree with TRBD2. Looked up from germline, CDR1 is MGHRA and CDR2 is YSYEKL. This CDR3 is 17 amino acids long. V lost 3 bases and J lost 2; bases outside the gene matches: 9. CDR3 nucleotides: TGCGCCAGCAGCCAGACGGGAGGGCCTCTAACCAAAAACATTCAGTACTTC. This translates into CASSQTGGPLTKNIQYF.

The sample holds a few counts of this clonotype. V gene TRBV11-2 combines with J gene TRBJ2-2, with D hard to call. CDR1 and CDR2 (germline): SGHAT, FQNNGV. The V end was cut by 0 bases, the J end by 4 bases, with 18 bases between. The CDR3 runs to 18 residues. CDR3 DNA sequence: TGTGCCAGCAGCTTAGAAGGCGTTTTATGGGTCGGCACCGGGGAGCTGTTTTTT. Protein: CASSLEGVLWVGTGELFF.

CDR3 amino acids: CASSQERVPRFF. The DNA of the CDR3 is TGTGCCAGCAGCCAAGAAAGGGTTCCGCGGTTCTTC. The chain uses TRBV14 and TRBJ2-1; D ambiguous. CDR1 is SGHDN and CDR2 is FVKESK in the germline V gene. The CDR3 loop spans 12 amino acids. Deletions cut 0 bases from V and 15 bases from J, with 12 bases between.

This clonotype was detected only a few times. CDR3 residues: CASSLEVARSNEQFF. The CDR3, as DNA: TGTGCCAGCAGCTTAGAGGTCGCTAGATCCAATGAGCAGTTCTTC. This chain links TRBV7-2 with TRBJ2-1; D is uncertain. Germline V lookup: CDR1 SGHTA, CDR2 FQGNSA. The CDR3 is made up of 15 amino acids. The ends were cut back, 1 base at V and 6 bases at J, with 13 bases in the middle.

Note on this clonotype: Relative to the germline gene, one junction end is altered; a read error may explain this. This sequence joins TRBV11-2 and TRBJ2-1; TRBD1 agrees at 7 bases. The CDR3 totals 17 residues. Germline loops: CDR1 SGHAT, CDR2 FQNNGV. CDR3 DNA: TGTGCCGGCAGCAATCCCCAGACAGGGATTCTCTACAATGAGCAGTTCTTC. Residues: CAGSNPQTGILYNEQFF.

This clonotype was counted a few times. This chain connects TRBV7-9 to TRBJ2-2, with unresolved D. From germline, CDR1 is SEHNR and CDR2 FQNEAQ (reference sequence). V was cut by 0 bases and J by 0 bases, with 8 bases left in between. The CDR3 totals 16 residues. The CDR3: CASSLAPLPNTGELFF. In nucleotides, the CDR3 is TGTGCCAGCAGCTTAGCCCCACTCCCGAACACCGGGGAGCTGTTTTTT.

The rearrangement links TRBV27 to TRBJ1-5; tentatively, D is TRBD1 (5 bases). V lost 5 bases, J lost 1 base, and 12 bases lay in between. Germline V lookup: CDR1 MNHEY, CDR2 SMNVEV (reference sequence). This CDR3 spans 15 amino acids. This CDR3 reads CASSRGGISNQPQHF. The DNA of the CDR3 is TGTGCCAGCAGTAGGGGTGGCATCAGCAATCAGCCCCAGCATTTT.

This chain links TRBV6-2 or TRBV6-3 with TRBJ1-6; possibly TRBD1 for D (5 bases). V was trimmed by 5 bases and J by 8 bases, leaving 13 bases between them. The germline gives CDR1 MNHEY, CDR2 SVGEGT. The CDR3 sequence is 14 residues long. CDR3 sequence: CASSPDNADSPLHF. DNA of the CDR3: TGTGCCAGCAGTCCGGACAATGCGGATTCACCCCTCCACTTT.

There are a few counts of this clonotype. This CDR3 reads CASSWASGTYEQYF. The DNA of the CDR3 is TGTGCCAGCAGTTGGGCTAGCGGGACCTACGAGCAGTACTTC. The chain couples TRBV27 to TRBJ2-7; 9 bases are a match to TRBD2. V shed 4 bases and J 2 bases; nucleotides not matched to a gene: 3. This CDR3 is 14 amino acids long. Germline V gene data show CDR1 as MNHEY and CDR2 as SMNVEV (reference sequence).

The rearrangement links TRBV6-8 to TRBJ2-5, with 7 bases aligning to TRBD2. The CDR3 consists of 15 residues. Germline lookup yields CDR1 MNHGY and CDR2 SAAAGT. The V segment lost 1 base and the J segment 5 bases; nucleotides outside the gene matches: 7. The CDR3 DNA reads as TGTGCCAGCAGTTACTTGGCGGGAGCCCATGAGACCCAGTACTTC. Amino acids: CASSYLAGAHETQYF.

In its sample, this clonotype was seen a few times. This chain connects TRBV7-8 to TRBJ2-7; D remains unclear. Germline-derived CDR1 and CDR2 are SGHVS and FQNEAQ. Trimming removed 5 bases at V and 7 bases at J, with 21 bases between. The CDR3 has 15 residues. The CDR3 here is CASSRIRSPWSEQYF. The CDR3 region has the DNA TGTGCCAGCAGCCGGATTAGAAGCCCTTGGTCGGAGCAGTACTTC.

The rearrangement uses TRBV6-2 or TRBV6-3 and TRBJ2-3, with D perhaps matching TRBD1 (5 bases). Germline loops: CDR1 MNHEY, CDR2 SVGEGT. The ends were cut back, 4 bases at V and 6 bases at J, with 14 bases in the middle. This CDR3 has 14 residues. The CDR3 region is CASSWGSPADTQYF. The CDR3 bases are TGTGCCAGCAGTTGGGGCTCGCCCGCGGATACGCAGTATTTT.

CDR3 in amino acids: CASSLAGYTDNEQFF. CDR3 nucleotides: TGTGCCAGCAGCTTGGCAGGATACACAGACAATGAGCAGTTCTTC. J is TRBJ2-1 and V is TRBV7-6; D not resolved. This CDR3 is built from 15 residues. Germline lookup yields CDR1 SGHVS and CDR2 FNYEAQ. The germline V and J ends were trimmed by 3 bases and 5 bases, with 14 bases remaining between them.

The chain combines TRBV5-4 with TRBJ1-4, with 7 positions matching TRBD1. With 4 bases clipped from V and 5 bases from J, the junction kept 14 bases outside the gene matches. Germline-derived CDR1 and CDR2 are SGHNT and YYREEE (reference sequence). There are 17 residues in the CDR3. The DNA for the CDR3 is TGTGCCAGCAGCCGTGGACAGGCAATCACTGGAAATGAAAAACTGTTTTTT. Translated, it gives CASSRGQAITGNEKLFF.

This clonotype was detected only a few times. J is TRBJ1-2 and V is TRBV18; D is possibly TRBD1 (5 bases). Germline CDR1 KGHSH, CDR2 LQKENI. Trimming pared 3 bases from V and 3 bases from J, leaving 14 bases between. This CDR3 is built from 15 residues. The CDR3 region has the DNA TGTGCCAGCTCACCCCCCGAAGGGGCCCACTATGGCTACACCTTC. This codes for CASSPPEGAHYGYTF.

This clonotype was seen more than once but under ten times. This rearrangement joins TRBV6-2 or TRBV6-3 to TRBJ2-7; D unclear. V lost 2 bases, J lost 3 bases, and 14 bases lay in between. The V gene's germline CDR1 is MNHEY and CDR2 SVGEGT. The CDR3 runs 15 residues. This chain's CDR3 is CASSYEAGHHYEQYF. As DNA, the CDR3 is TGTGCCAGCAGTTACGAGGCCGGCCACCACTACGAGCAGTACTTC.

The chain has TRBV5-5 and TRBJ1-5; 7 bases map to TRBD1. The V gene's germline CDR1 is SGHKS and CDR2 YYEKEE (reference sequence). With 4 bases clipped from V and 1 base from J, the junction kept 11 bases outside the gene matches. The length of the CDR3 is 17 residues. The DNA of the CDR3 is TGTGCCAGCAGCCAAGGAATATCAGGGGGGAGCAATCAGCCCCAGCATTTT. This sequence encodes CASSQGISGGSNQPQHF. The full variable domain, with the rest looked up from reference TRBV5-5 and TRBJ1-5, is DAGVTQSPTHLIKTRGQQVTLRCSPISGHKSVSWYQQVLGQGPQFIFQYYEKEERGRGNFPDRFSARQFPNYSSELNVNALLLGDSALYLCASSQGISGGSNQPQHFGDGTRLSIL.

DNA for the CDR3: TGTGCCAGCAGTCCAACTAGCGCCTTTTCACTCTCCTACAATGAGCAGTTCTTC. Its protein product is CASSPTSAFSLSYNEQFF. The J gene is TRBJ2-1, the V gene TRBV6-6; 7 positions match TRBD2. The V segment lost 5 bases and the J segment 0 bases; nucleotides outside the gene matches: 13. Germline CDR1 reads MNHNY; CDR2 reads SVGAGI (reference sequence). CDR3 length equals 18 residues.

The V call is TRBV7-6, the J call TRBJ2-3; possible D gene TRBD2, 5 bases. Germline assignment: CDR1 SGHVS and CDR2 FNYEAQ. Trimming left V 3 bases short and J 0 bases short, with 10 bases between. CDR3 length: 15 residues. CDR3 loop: CASSFGADSTDTQYF. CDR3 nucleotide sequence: TGTGCCAGCAGCTTCGGAGCGGATAGCACAGATACGCAGTATTTT.

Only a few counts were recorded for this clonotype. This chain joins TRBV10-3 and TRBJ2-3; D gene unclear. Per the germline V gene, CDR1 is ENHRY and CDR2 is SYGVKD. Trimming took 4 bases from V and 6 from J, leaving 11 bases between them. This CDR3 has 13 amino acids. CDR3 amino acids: CAISGAPSDTQYF. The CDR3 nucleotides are TGTGCCATCAGTGGTGCTCCATCGGATACGCAGTATTTT.

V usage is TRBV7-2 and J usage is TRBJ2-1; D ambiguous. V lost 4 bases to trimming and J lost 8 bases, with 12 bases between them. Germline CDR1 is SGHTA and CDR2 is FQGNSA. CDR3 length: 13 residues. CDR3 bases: TGTGCCAGCAGCTCCCCCCTAGGCGATGAGCAGTTCTTC. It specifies CASSSPLGDEQFF.

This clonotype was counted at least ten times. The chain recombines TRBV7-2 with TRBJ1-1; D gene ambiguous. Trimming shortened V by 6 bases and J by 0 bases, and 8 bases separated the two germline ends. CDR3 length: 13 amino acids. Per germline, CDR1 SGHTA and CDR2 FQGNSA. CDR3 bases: TGTGCCAGCAGTAGAGAAATGAACACTGAAGCTTTCTTT. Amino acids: CASSREMNTEAFF.

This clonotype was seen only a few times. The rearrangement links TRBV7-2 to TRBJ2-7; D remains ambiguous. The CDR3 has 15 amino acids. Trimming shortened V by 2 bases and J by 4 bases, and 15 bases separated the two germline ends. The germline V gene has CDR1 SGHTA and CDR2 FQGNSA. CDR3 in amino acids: CASSLSSGSHYEQYF. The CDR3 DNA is TGTGCCAGCAGCTTAAGTTCAGGTTCTCATTACGAGCAGTACTTC.

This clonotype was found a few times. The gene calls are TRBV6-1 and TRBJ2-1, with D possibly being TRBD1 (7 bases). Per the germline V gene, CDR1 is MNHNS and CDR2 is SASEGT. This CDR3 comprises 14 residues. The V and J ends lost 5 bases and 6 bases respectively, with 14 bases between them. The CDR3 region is CASSSHRGGNEQFF. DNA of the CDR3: TGTGCCAGCAGTTCCCACAGGGGAGGCAATGAGCAGTTCTTC.

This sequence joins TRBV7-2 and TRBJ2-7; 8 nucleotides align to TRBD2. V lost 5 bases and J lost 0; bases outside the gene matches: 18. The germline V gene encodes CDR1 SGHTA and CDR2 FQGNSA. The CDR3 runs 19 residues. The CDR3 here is CASSRQGGAGGPSSYEQYF. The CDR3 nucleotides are TGTGCCAGCAGCCGACAAGGTGGCGCGGGGGGCCCAAGCTCCTACGAGCAGTACTTC.

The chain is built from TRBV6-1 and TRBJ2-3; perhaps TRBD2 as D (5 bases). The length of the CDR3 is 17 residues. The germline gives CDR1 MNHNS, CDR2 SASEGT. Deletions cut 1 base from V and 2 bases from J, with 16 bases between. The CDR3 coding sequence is TGTGCCAGCAGTGAAGTAGGGTCCAGGACTTTCACAGATACGCAGTATTTT. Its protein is CASSEVGSRTFTDTQYF.

The CDR3 spells CASSRVGTSTDTQYF. The CDR3 bases are TGTGCCAGCAGCCGCGTGGGGACTAGCACAGATACGCAGTATTTT. The chain recombines TRBV11-2 with TRBJ2-3; tentative D call: TRBD2 (6 bases). The CDR3 spans 15 residues. Germline assignment: CDR1 SGHAT and CDR2 FQNNGV. Trimming shortened V by 5 bases and J by 0 bases, and 12 bases separated the two germline ends.

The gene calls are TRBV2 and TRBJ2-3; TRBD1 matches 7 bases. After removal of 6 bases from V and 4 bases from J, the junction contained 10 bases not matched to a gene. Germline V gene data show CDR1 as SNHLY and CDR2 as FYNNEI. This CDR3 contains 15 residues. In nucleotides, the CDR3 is TGTGCCAGCAGCCCCCGCACAGGGGTCCCAGATACGCAGTATTTT. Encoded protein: CASSPRTGVPDTQYF.

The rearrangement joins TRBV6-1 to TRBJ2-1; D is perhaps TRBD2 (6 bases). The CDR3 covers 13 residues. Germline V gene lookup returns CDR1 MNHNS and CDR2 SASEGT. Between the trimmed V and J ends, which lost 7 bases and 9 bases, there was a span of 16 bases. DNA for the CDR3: TGTGCCAGCACCAGTGACGGGGGAGCTGAGCAGTTCTTC. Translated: CASTSDGGAEQFF.